This entry lists 25 T cell receptor beta chains sequenced from one sample in a study of blood T cell repertoires in COVID-19. TCRdb keeps only in-frame clones here, not all; method: immunoSEQ multiplex PCR. The sample includes 410,000 or so clones, approximately 89% of them seen just once. The sample was peripheral blood. The receptors shown here come from a woman aged 40 to 55 with COVID-19, enrolled during active disease.

The rearrangement uses TRBV27 and TRBJ2-2, with D possibly being TRBD1 (6 bases). Trimming took off 6 bases at V and 6 bases at J, with 8 bases between the two ends. The germline CDR1 and CDR2 sequences are MNHEY and SMNVEV (reference sequence). This CDR3 has 12 amino acids. The CDR3 reads CASRQGPGELFF. For the CDR3, the DNA is TGTGCCAGCAGGCAGGGGCCCGGGGAGCTGTTTTTT.

V is TRBV2 and J is TRBJ1-2; D is uncertain. Trimming cost V 6 bases and J 5 bases, with 19 bases left between them. In germline, CDR1 is SNHLY, CDR2 FYNNEI. The CDR3 consists of 15 residues. CDR3 region: CASRITNAFTYGYTF. Written as DNA, the CDR3 is TGTGCCAGCAGAATTACAAACGCCTTTACATATGGCTACACCTTC.

This clone has a single count. The rearrangement uses TRBV12-3 or TRBV12-4 and TRBJ1-4, with TRBD1 matching over 8 bases. The CDR3 contains 13 residues. V lost 6 bases to trimming and J lost 6 bases; unmatched junction nucleotides: 3. CDR3 in DNA: TGTGCCAGCAGGACAGGGGTTTATGAAAAACTGTTTTTT. This codes for CASRTGVYEKLFF.

This chain joins TRBV6-5 and TRBJ2-7, with D tentatively TRBD1 (5 bases). The CDR3 is made up of 14 amino acids. Per the germline V gene, CDR1 is MNHEY and CDR2 is SVGAGI. Trimming removed 10 bases at V and 0 bases at J, with 16 bases between. In DNA form, the CDR3 reads TGTGCCATGAACCAGTACAGGAGCTCCTACGAGCAGTACTTC. It is translated as CAMNQYRSSYEQYF.

The rearrangement links TRBV19 to TRBJ2-7, with D unclear. The V and J ends lost 6 bases and 3 bases respectively, with 9 bases between them. This CDR3 has 12 amino acids. In germline, CDR1 is LNHDA, CDR2 SQIVND (reference sequence). CDR3 DNA: TGTGCCAGTAGCCTGAACTTCTACGAGCAGTACTTC. Translating it yields CASSLNFYEQYF.

The chain links TRBV4-2 to TRBJ2-1, with D possibly being TRBD1 (5 bases). The CDR3 loop spans 14 amino acids. Trimming removed 1 base from V and 9 bases from J, with 13 bases in between. The germline gives CDR1 LGHNA, CDR2 YNFKEQ. The CDR3 is CASSQGGQGLEQFF. The CDR3 DNA sequence: TGTGCCAGCAGCCAAGGAGGCCAGGGCCTTGAGCAGTTCTTC.

The rearrangement links TRBV27 to TRBJ1-6; D is possibly TRBD1 (5 bases). V lost 5 bases and J lost 6, with 23 bases in between. The CDR3 loop spans 18 amino acids. In germline, CDR1 is MNHEY, CDR2 SMNVEV (reference sequence). The CDR3 is CASSRRPILGGSNSPLHF. CDR3 sequence (DNA): TGTGCCAGCAGTCGACGGCCGATCCTGGGGGGAAGTAATTCACCCCTCCACTTT.

The gene calls are TRBV5-1 and TRBJ2-7; tentatively, D is TRBD2 (5 bases). Trimming removed 0 bases from V and 1 base from J, with 17 bases in between. Looked up from germline, CDR1 is SGHRS and CDR2 is YFSETQ. The length of the CDR3 is 17 residues. CDR3 nucleotide sequence: TGCGCCAGCAGCTTGGAGGAGAGCGGAACGGGATCCTACGAGCAGTACTTC. This gives the protein CASSLEESGTGSYEQYF. Together with reference TRBV5-1 and TRBJ2-7, the CDR3 gives the full variable domain: KAGVTQTPRYLIKTRGQQVTLSCSPISGHRSVSWYQQTPGQGLQFLFEYFSETQRNKGNFPGRFSGRQFSNSRSEMNVSTLELGDSALYLCASSLEESGTGSYEQYFGPGTRLTVT.

This chain joins TRBV19 and TRBJ1-1; TRBD1 aligns across 7 bases. Trimming at V came to 7 bases and at J to 0 bases, leaving 11 bases not matched to a gene. This CDR3 region has 16 residues. Germline CDR1 reads LNHDA; CDR2 reads SQIVND (reference sequence). CDR3 DNA sequence: TGTGCCAGTAACCCGAAGACAGGGTGGATGAACACTGAAGCTTTCTTT. Translated, it gives CASNPKTGWMNTEAFF.

The gene calls are TRBV29-1 and TRBJ2-5; TRBD1 aligns across 11 bases. Germline V lookup: CDR1 SQVTM, CDR2 ANQGSEA. The CDR3 contains 15 residues. The V and J ends lost 5 bases and 5 bases, in that order; junction bases with no gene match: 10. Here the CDR3 reads CSVPPGQGARETQYF. The CDR3 DNA sequence: TGCAGCGTTCCTCCCGGACAGGGGGCGCGGGAGACCCAGTACTTC.

This clone came up a few times. The chain is built from TRBV9 and TRBJ1-2; 7 bases line up with TRBD1. This CDR3 spans 13 amino acids. J was trimmed by 7 bases and V by 0 bases; bases with no gene match: 3. CDR1 is SGDLS, CDR2 YYNGEE, per germline. In DNA, the CDR3 is TGTGCCAGCAGCGTAGACAGGGGTAGTGGCTACACCTTC. It specifies CASSVDRGSGYTF.

The chain uses TRBV18 and TRBJ1-1, with D unresolved. CDR1 and CDR2 (germline): KGHSH, LQKENI. The CDR3 length is 15 residues. V lost 1 base, J lost 7 bases, and 16 bases lay in between. DNA of the CDR3: TGTGCCAGCTCACCACGCCGCACTCTCGACTTTGAAGCTTTCTTT. Protein product: CASSPRRTLDFEAFF.

This chain uses TRBV6-5 with TRBJ2-3; a weak D match, TRBD2 (6 bases). The V gene's germline CDR1 is MNHEY and CDR2 SVGAGI. The length of the CDR3 is 11 residues. Deletions cut 8 bases from V and 4 bases from J, with 7 bases between. CDR3 sequence (DNA): TGTGCCAGCCGGAGGGCAGATACGCAGTATTTT. This gives the protein CASRRADTQYF.

A few counts support this clone. The chain has TRBV6-4 and TRBJ2-6, with a weak D call TRBD2 (5 bases). In germline, CDR1 is MRHNA, CDR2 SNTAGT. V lost 0 bases and J 0 bases, leaving 6 bases between the germline ends. The CDR3 runs 16 residues. The DNA of the CDR3 is TGTGCCAGCAGTGACTCTGCGGGCTCTGGGGCCAACGTCCTGACTTTC. It specifies CASSDSAGSGANVLTF.

The chain couples TRBV3-1 (or the pseudogene TRBV3-2) to TRBJ1-2; tentative D call: TRBD1 (6 bases). CDR3 size: 13 residues. Germline V gene lookup returns CDR1 LGHDT and CDR2 YNNKEL (reference sequence). V dropped 4 bases and J dropped 5 bases, with 11 bases sitting between them. CDR3 nucleotide sequence: TGTGCCAGCAGCCGCCGGGACAATTATGGCTACACCTTC. The encoded protein is CASSRRDNYGYTF.

In this sample, this clone turned up once. The chain joins TRBV5-1 to TRBJ2-5; D perhaps matches TRBD1 (5 bases). Germline values: CDR1 SGHRS, CDR2 YFSETQ. The CDR3 extends over 15 amino acids. With 0 bases removed from V and 1 base from J, the gap between germline ends came to 10 bases. This CDR3 is CASSLVRQIQETQYF. The CDR3 bases are TGCGCCAGCAGCTTGGTGAGACAGATCCAAGAGACCCAGTACTTC.

This clone was recorded once. V gene TRBV28 combines with J gene TRBJ1-6; D is unclear. The V gene lost 2 bases and the J gene lost 7 bases, with 9 bases spanning the gap. The CDR3 is made up of 14 amino acids. CDR1 and CDR2 from the germline V gene are MDHEN and SYDVKM. The CDR3 here is CASSLADSNSPLHF. DNA of the CDR3: TGTGCCAGCAGTTTAGCCGACTCCAATTCACCCCTCCACTTT.

The rearrangement uses TRBV5-1 and TRBJ2-5, with D hard to call. CDR3 length: 13 residues. Germline V gene data show CDR1 as SGHRS and CDR2 as YFSETQ. Trimming shortened V by 3 bases and J by 1 base, and 7 bases separated the two germline ends. The CDR3 is CASSSAVQETQYF. CDR3 DNA sequence: TGCGCCAGCAGCTCCGCGGTCCAAGAGACCCAGTACTTC.

The CDR3 is CAIKNFTYNEQFF. In DNA, the CDR3 is TGTGCCATCAAAAACTTTACCTACAATGAGCAGTTCTTC. The V gene is TRBV10-3, the J gene TRBJ2-1, with D uncertain. The CDR3 has 13 residues. From germline, CDR1 is ENHRY and CDR2 SYGVKD. With 7 bases removed from V and 2 bases from J, the gap between germline ends came to 9 bases.

The chain couples TRBV11-2 to TRBJ1-6, with D perhaps matching TRBD1 (5 bases). The CDR3 totals 15 residues. Per germline, CDR1 SGHAT and CDR2 FQNNGV. The V gene lost 2 bases and the J gene lost 10 bases, with 15 bases spanning the gap. DNA for the CDR3: TGTGCCAGCAGCTTACAGGTCAGGGTAGACTCACCCCTCCACTTT. As protein: CASSLQVRVDSPLHF.

This clone was seen more than once but under ten times. This chain uses TRBV5-1 with TRBJ1-1, with a weak D call TRBD1 (5 bases). The CDR3 is 15 amino acids. Germline CDR1 is SGHRS and CDR2 is YFSETQ. V was clipped by 4 bases and J by 6 bases, with 19 bases between them. CDR3 bases: TGCGCCAGCAGCCCTGCGATCCAGGGCACGGCTGAAGCTTTCTTT. Translating gives CASSPAIQGTAEAFF.

CDR3 in amino acids: CASSLQGSYGYTF. Here the CDR3 DNA reads TGTGCCAGCAGCTTACAGGGGTCCTATGGCTACACCTTC. J is TRBJ1-2 and V is TRBV7-3; TRBD1 is a possible D gene (6 bases). Trimming shortened V by 2 bases and J by 4 bases, and 8 bases separated the two germline ends. The CDR3 loop spans 13 amino acids. In germline, CDR1 is SGHTA, CDR2 FQGTGA.

The rearrangement joins TRBV12-1 to TRBJ1-1; the DNA was not compared with TRBD1, the D call given in the table. TRBV12-1 is designated a pseudogene. There are 17 residues in the CDR3. Here the CDR3 reads CASSPLPTGMKNTEAFF. CDR3 sequence (DNA): TGTGCCAGCAGCCCACTACCGACAGGGATGAAAAACACTGAAGCTTTCTTT.

The rearrangement joins TRBV2 to TRBJ2-1, with TRBD1 as a possible D gene (6 bases). Germline V gene data show CDR1 as SNHLY and CDR2 as FYNNEI. V lost 5 bases to trimming and J lost 4 bases, with 15 bases between them. The length of the CDR3 is 15 residues. The CDR3 sequence is CASSYRDTFYNEQFF. The CDR3 nucleotides are TGTGCCAGCAGTTACCGGGACACCTTTTACAATGAGCAGTTCTTC.

J is TRBJ1-2 and V is TRBV6-5; D uncertain. Germline CDR1 and CDR2: MNHEY and SVGAGI. Trimming cost V 5 bases and J 2 bases, with 12 bases left between them. The CDR3 loop spans 14 amino acids. CDR3 in amino acids: CASSPGNRNYGYTF. CDR3 coding DNA: TGTGCCAGCAGTCCAGGCAACAGAAACTATGGCTACACCTTC.